One and the same sample provided the 12 T cell receptor beta chains below, sequenced in a study of T cells after yellow fever vaccination (dated by TCRdb to about 2019). In light of the paper, this sample's treatment or condition label describes: live attenuated yellow fever vaccine strain. The library relied on 5' RACE. Sequencing was performed on an Illumina HiSeq 2500. TCRdb reworked the public reads: Q25 trimming with fastp, MiXCR clone assembly, productive beta chains retained. CDR3 protein duplicates are merged, each entry listing the most common genes and DNA. This sample comprises under 200,000 distinct CDR3 sequences, around 7% of them detected only once. The ten largest clones represent approximately 2.5% of the sample. Sequenced material: CD4+ T cells sorted from PBMCs, taken less than 6 days after the first yellow fever vaccination. The receptors shown here come from a man younger than 35 who received the YFV17D yellow fever vaccine.

This clonotype was counted only a few times. The CDR3 end shows no conserved phenylalanine or tryptophan, and so a read error is likely. This chain uses TRBV7-7 with TRBJ2-2; the match to TRBD2 covers 9 bases. Germline V lookup: CDR1 SSHAT, CDR2 FNYEAQ (reference sequence). With 5 bases clipped from V and 6 bases from J, the junction kept 10 bases outside the gene matches. The CDR3 is made up of 16 amino acids. CDR3 in amino acids: CASSGRGGTDAGELFV. As DNA, the CDR3 is TGTGCCAGCAGCGGGCGGGGGGGCACCGACGCCGGGGAGCTGTTTGTT.

This clonotype was recorded a few times. The gene calls are TRBV4-3 and TRBJ2-1; no definite D call. The length of the CDR3 is 15 residues. The germline CDR1 and CDR2 sequences are LGHNA and YSLEER. Trimming left V 0 bases short and J 0 bases short, with 6 bases between. The CDR3 protein is CASSQELGSYNEQFF. CDR3 coding DNA: TGCGCCAGCAGCCAAGAGTTGGGCTCCTACAATGAGCAGTTCTTC.

With respect to this clonotype: A much larger clone sits a single nucleotide away, making a read error possible. The J gene is TRBJ2-3, the V gene TRBV7-2; the D gene could be TRBD1 or TRBD2 (5 bases each). Per the germline V gene, CDR1 is SGHTA and CDR2 is FQGNSA. The CDR3 is 13 residues long. V shed 9 bases and J shed 9 bases, with 19 bases lying between them. This chain's CDR3 is CARSPLSWGTQYF. The CDR3 DNA follows: TGTGCCAGAAGCCCCCTTAGCTGGGGGACGCAGTATTTT.

This clonotype was found a few times. This chain joins TRBV5-4 and TRBJ2-3; weak D call: TRBD2 (7 bases). The germline V gene has CDR1 SGHNT and CDR2 YYREEE (reference sequence). Trimming removed 0 bases from V and 4 bases from J, with 12 bases in between. The CDR3 length is 15 residues. This CDR3 reads CASSLASGGADTQYF. The DNA for the CDR3 is TGTGCCAGCAGCTTGGCTTCGGGGGGCGCAGATACGCAGTATTTT.

Of note for this clonotype: A much larger clone lies one base from this, so it may be a read error. The genes are TRBV27 and TRBJ1-2; D gene unclear. This CDR3 is 13 amino acids long. CDR1 MNHEY and CDR2 SMNVEV come from the germline V gene (reference sequence). This CDR3 reads CDSSLYGLGGYTF. The CDR3 region has the DNA TGTGACAGCAGTTTATACGGACTTGGCGGCTACACCTTC.

This clonotype came up a few times. V usage is TRBV5-1 and J usage is TRBJ1-6; D not certain. V lost 4 bases to trimming and J lost 5 bases, with 16 bases between them. CDR1 and CDR2 from the germline V gene are SGHRS and YFSETQ. The CDR3 sequence is 16 residues long. The CDR3 nucleotides are TGCGCCAGCAGCCTGGACCTGCAGGATAATAATTCACCCCTCCACTTT. Residues: CASSLDLQDNNSPLHF.

This clonotype showed up just a few times. The chain links TRBV28 to TRBJ2-2, with TRBD1 matching over 7 bases. The ends lost 6 bases at V and 3 bases at J; junction bases unmatched: 4. The V gene's germline CDR1 is MDHEN and CDR2 SYDVKM. This CDR3 contains 14 residues. This chain's CDR3 is CASRIGQDTGELFF. The CDR3 coding sequence is TGTGCCAGCAGGATCGGACAGGACACCGGGGAGCTGTTTTTT.

This chain connects TRBV6-5 to TRBJ1-2; tentatively, D is TRBD1 (6 bases). There are 15 residues in the CDR3. The ends were cut back, 0 bases at V and 9 bases at J, with 17 bases in the middle. Germline V gene lookup returns CDR1 MNHEY and CDR2 SVGAGI. CDR3 amino acids: CASSYSGDRMGSYTF. The CDR3 nucleotides read TGTGCCAGCAGTTACTCGGGAGACAGGATGGGAAGCTACACCTTC.

The genes are TRBV14 and TRBJ2-5, with D maybe TRBD2 (6 bases). From germline, CDR1 is SGHDN and CDR2 FVKESK. The germline V and J ends were trimmed by 1 base and 6 bases, with 12 bases remaining between them. The CDR3 consists of 14 residues. The CDR3: CASSQGGGRKTQYF. In nucleotides, the CDR3 is TGTGCCAGCAGCCAAGGAGGAGGGAGAAAGACCCAGTACTTC. The whole variable domain, remainder taken from reference TRBV14 and TRBJ2-5, is EAGVTQFPSHSVIEKGQTVTLRCDPISGHDNLYWYRRVMGKEIKFLLHFVKESKQDESGMPNNRFLAERTGGTYSTLKVQPAELEDSGVYFCASSQGGGRKTQYFGPGTRLLVL.

Many counts were recorded for this clonotype. The chain recombines TRBV5-5 with TRBJ2-2; D could derive from TRBD1 or TRBD2 (5 bases each). Germline V gives CDR1 SGHKS, CDR2 YYEKEE (reference sequence). The V end lost 0 bases, the J end lost 6 bases, and 9 bases lay between the germline ends. The CDR3 contains 14 residues. CDR3 sequence: CASSLVLGAGELFF. The CDR3 nucleotides are TGTGCCAGCAGCTTGGTTCTGGGGGCCGGGGAGCTGTTTTTT. The variable domain in full, completed from reference TRBV5-5 and TRBJ2-2, reads DAGVTQSPTHLIKTRGQQVTLRCSPISGHKSVSWYQQVLGQGPQFIFQYYEKEERGRGNFPDRFSARQFPNYSSELNVNALLLGDSALYLCASSLVLGAGELFFGEGSRLTVL.

This clonotype was observed many times. The V gene is TRBV4-3, the J gene TRBJ2-2, with 12 positions matching TRBD2. The V gene end was trimmed by 1 base and the J gene end by 5 bases; junction bases not matched to a gene: 5. CDR1 is LGHNA and CDR2 is YSLEER in the germline V gene. This CDR3 region has 17 residues. The CDR3 region has the DNA TGCGCCAGCAGCCAAGGGGTGACTAGCGGGGGAACCGGGGAGCTGTTTTTT. Protein product: CASSQGVTSGGTGELFF.

The J gene is TRBJ2-1, the V gene TRBV28; perhaps TRBD2 as D (6 bases). The CDR3 runs 14 residues. Germline CDR1 and CDR2: MDHEN and SYDVKM. The V end lost 8 bases, the J end lost 4 bases, and 15 bases lay between the germline ends. In nucleotides, the CDR3 is TGTGCCAGCGGGGAGGACTGGGATTACAATGAGCAGTTCTTC. It translates to CASGEDWDYNEQFF. Supplemented by reference TRBV28 and TRBJ2-1, the full variable domain reads DVKVTQSSRYLVKRTGEKVFLECVQDMDHENMFWYRQDPGLGLRLIYFSYDVKMKEKGDIPEGYSVSREKKERFSLILESASTNQTSMYLCASGEDWDYNEQFFGPGTRLTVL.